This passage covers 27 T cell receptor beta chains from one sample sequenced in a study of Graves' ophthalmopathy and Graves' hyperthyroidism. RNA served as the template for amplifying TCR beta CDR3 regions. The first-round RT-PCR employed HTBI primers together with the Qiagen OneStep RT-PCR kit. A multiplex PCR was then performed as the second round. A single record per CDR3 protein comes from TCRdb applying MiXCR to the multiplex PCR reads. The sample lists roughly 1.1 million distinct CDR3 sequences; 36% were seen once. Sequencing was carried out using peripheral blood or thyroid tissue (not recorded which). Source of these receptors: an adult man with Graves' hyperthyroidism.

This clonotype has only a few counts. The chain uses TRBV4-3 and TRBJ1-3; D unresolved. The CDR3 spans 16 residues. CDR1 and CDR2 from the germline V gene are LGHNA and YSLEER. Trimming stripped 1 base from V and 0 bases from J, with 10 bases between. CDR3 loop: CASSQVAQSSGNTIYF. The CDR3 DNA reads TGCGCCAGCAGCCAAGTAGCCCAGAGCTCTGGAAACACCATATATTTT.

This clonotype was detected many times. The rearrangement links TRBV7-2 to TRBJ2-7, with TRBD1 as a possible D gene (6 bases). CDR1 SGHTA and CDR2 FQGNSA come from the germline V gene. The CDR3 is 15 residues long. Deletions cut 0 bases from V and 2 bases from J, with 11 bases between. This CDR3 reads CASSLAGQTTYEQYF. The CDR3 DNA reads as TGTGCCAGCAGCTTAGCGGGACAAACTACCTACGAGCAGTACTTC.

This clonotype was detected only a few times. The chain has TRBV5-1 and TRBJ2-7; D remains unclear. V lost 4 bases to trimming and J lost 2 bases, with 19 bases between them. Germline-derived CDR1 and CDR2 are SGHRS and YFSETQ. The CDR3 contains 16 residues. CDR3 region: CASSTHQVLSTYEQYF. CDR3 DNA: TGCGCCAGCAGCACACACCAGGTCTTAAGCACCTACGAGCAGTACTTC.

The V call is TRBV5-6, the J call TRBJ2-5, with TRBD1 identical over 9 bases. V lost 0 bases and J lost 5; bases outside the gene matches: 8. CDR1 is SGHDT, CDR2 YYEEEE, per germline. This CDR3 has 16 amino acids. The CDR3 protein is CASSLAFRDRAETQYF. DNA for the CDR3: TGTGCCAGCAGCTTGGCCTTTCGGGACAGGGCCGAGACCCAGTACTTC.

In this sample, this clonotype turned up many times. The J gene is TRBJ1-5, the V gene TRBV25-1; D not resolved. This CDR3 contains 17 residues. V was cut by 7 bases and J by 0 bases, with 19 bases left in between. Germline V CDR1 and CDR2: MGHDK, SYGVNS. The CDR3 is CASTSPAARNSNQPQHF. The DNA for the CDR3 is TGTGCCAGCACCTCCCCGGCGGCGCGGAATAGCAATCAGCCCCAGCATTTT.

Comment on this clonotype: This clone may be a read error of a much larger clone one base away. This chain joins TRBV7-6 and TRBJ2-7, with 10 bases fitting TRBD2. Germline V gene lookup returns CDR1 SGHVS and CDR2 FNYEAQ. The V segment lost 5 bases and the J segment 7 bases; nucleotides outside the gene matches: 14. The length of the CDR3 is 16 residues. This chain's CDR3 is CASSPRGASGSGEQYF. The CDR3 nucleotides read TGTGCCAGCAGCCCCCGAGGGGCTAGCGGGAGTGGGGAGCAGTACTTC.

CDR3 nucleotide sequence: TGCAGCGCGACTAGCTGGACCGGGGAGCTGTTTTTT. Its translation is CSATSWTGELFF. The gene calls are TRBV29-1 and TRBJ2-2; 7 nucleotides line up with TRBD2. Germline V lookup: CDR1 SQVTM, CDR2 ANQGSEA. Losses at the gene ends were 7 bases for V and 5 bases for J; bases not matched to a gene: 4. This CDR3 is 12 amino acids long.

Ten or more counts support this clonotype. The CDR3 region is CASSPDRKLFF. CDR3 in DNA: TGTGCCAGCAGCCCGGACAGGAAACTGTTTTTT. This rearrangement joins TRBV7-9 to TRBJ1-4, with TRBD1 identical over 7 bases. Germline CDR1 and CDR2: SEHNR and FQNEAQ (reference sequence). The CDR3 is 11 amino acids. Trimming cost V 5 bases and J 11 bases; bases outside gene matches: 2.

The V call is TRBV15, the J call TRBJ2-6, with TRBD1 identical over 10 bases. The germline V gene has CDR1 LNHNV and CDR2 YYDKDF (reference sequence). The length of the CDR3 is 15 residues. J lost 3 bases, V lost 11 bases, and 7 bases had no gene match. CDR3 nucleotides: TGTGCCGCACGACAGGGGGCAAGTGGGGCCAACGTCCTGACTTTC. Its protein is CAARQGASGANVLTF. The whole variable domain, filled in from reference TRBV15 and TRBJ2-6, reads DAMVIQNPRYQVTQFGKPVTLSCSQTLNHNVMYWYQQKSSQAPKLLFHYYDKDFNNEADTPDNFQSRRPNTSFCFLDIRSPGLGDTAMYLCAARQGASGANVLTFGAGSRLTVL.

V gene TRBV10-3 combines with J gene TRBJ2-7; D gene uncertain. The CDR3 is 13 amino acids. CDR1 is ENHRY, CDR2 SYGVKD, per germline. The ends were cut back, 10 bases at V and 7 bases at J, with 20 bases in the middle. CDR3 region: CASVGSSSLEQYF. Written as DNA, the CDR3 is TGTGCCAGTGTAGGCAGTTCCAGCCTTGAGCAGTACTTC.

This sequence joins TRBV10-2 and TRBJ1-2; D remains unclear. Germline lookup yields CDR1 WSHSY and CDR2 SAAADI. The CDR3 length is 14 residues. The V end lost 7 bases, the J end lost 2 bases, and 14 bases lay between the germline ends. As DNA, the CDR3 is TGCGCCAGCACCGGATTCGGTCAGAACTATGGCTACACCTTC. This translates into CASTGFGQNYGYTF.

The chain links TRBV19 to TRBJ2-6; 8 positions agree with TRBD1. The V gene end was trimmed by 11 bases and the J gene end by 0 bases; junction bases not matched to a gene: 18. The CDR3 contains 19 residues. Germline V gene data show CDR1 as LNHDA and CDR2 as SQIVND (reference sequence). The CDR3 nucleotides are TGTGCCGTCCGGGGACAGGAACACCGGATATACTCTGGGGCCAACGTCCTGACTTTC. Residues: CAVRGQEHRIYSGANVLTF.

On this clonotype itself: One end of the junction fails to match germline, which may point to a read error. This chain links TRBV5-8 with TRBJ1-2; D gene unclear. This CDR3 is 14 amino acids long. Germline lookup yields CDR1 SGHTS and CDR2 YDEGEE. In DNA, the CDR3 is TGCGCCAGCAGCCAAGAAGTTTTGGTCAGGGGCTACACCTTC. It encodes CASSQEVLVRGYTF.

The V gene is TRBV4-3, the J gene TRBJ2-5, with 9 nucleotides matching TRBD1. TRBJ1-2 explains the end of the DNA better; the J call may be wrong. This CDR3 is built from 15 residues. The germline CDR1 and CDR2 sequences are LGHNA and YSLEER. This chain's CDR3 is CASSQGRDRVNGYTF. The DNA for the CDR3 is TGCGCCAGCAGCCAAGGCCGGGACAGGGTGAATGGCTACACCTTC.

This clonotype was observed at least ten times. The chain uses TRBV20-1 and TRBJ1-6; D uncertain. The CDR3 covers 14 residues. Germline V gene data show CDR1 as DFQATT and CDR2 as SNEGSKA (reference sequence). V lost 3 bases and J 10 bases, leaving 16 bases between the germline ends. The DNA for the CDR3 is TGCAGTGCTAGGTGGGTGGGCGTTAAGTCACCCCTCCACTTT. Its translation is CSARWVGVKSPLHF.

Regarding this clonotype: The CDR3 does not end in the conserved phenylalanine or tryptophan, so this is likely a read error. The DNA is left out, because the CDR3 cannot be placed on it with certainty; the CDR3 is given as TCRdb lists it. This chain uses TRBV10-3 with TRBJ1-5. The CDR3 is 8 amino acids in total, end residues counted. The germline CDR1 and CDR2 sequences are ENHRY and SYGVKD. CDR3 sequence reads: CAINAQDS.

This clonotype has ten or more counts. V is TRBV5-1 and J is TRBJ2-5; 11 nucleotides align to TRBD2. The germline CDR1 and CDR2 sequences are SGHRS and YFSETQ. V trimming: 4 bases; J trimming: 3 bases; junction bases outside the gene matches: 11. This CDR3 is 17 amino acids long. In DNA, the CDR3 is TGCGCCAGCAGCCTGCGATCTAAGGGACTAGCGGAAGAGACCCAGTACTTC. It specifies CASSLRSKGLAEETQYF.

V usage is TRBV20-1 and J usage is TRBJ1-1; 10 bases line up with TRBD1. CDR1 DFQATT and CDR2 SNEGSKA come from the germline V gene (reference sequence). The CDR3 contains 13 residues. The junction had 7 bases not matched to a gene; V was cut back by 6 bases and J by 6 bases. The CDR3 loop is CSAFGQGGSEAFF. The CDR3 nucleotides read TGCAGTGCCTTCGGACAGGGGGGGTCTGAAGCTTTCTTT.

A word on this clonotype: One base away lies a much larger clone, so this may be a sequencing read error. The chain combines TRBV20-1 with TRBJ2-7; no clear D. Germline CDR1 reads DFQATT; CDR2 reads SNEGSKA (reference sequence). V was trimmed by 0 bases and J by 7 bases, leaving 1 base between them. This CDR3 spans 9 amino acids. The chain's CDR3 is CSAREEQYF. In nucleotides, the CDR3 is TGCAGTGCTAGAGAGGAGCAGTACTTC.

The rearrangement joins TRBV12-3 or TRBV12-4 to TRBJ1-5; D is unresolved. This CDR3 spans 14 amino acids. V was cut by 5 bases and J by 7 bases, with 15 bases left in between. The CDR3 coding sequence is TGTGCCAGCAGTCCGGAGGGATTGAGACAGCCCCAGCATTTT. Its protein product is CASSPEGLRQPQHF.

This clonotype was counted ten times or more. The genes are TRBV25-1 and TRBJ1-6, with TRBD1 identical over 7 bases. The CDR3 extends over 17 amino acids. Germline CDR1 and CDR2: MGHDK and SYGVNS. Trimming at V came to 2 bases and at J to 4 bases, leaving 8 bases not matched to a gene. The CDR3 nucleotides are TGTGCCAGCAGTGAACGACAGGGTTCCGGTTATAATTCACCCCTCCACTTT. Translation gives CASSERQGSGYNSPLHF.

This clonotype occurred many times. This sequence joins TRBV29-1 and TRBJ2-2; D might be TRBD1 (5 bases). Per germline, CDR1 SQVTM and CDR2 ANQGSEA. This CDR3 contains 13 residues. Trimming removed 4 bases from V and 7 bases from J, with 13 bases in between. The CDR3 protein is CSVVQIRDGELFF. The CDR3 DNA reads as TGCAGCGTTGTGCAGATCAGGGACGGGGAGCTGTTTTTT.

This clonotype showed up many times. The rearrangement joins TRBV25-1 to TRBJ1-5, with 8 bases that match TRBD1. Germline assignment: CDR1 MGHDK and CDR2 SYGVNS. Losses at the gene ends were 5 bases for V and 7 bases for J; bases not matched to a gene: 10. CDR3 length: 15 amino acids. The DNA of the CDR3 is TGTGCCAGCAGTCAACATCAGGGGGCGGACCAGCCCCAGCATTTT. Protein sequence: CASSQHQGADQPQHF.

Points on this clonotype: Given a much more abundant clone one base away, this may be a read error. Here the CDR3 DNA reads TGTGCCAGCAGCTCACGGGCCATAAATCAGCCCCAGCATTTT. Amino acids: CASSSRAINQPQHF. This chain joins TRBV7-8 and TRBJ1-5; D not resolved. The germline V gene has CDR1 SGHVS and CDR2 FQNEAQ. V lost 4 bases and J lost 4, with 11 bases in between. There are 14 residues in the CDR3.

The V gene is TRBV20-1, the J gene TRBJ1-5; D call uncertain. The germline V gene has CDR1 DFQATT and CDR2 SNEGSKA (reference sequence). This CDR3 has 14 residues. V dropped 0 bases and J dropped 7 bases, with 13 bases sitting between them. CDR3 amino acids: CSARDARAGQPQHF. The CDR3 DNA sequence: TGCAGTGCTAGAGATGCCCGAGCCGGGCAGCCCCAGCATTTT.

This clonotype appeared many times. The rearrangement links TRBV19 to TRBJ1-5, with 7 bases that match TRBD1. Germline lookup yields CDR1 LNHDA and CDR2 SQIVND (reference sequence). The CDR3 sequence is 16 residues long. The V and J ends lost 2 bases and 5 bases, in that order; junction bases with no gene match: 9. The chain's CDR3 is CASSIFNRGLDQPQHF. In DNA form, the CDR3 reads TGTGCCAGTAGTATATTCAACAGGGGACTCGATCAGCCCCAGCATTTT.

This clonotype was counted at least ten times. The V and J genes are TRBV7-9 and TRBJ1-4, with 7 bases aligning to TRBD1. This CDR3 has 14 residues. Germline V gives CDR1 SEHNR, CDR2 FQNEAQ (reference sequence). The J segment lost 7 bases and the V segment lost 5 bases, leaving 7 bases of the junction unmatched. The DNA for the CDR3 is TGTGCCAGCAGCCCCGACAGGGTTGGTGAAAAACTGTTTTTT. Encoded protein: CASSPDRVGEKLFF.